This record looks at one T cell receptor (beta chain) sequence and its context. Germline-derived CDR1 and CDR2 are SGHRS and YFSETQ. The CDR3 contains 16 residues. The J segment lost 5 bases and the V segment lost 4 bases, leaving 8 bases of the junction unmatched. The data were taken from a study of blood T cell repertoires in COVID-19. On the study more broadly: Researchers got acute and convalescent COVID-19 samples from the United States, Italy and Spain. Nucleic acid was either cDNA or gDNA, and it came from T cells, B-cell-depleted T cells, or PBMCs.

As handled by the study authors: Cell counts per sample came from amplifying reference gene primers. Assay used: immunoSEQ multiplex PCR; TCRdb lists only in-frame clones, some missing. V and J calls and clone size follow that table, whereas D and trimming were derived from the DNA. The table has under 350,000 clones, 80% to 90% seen once. The receptor was isolated from a man between 40 and 49 years old with acute or convalescent COVID-19. Sequenced: peripheral blood. V usage is TRBV5-1 and J usage is TRBJ2-1, with 11 bases lining up with TRBD2. CDR3 loop: CASSPFTSGGHNEQFF. CDR3 nucleotides: TGCGCCAGCAGCCCATTTACTAGCGGGGGTCACAATGAGCAGTTCTTC.